This T cell receptor beta chain was observed in a study of glioma-infiltrating T cells. Whole-study context: Glioma patients had dexamethasone for six or fewer days before surgery. About 920,000 peripheral T cells were targeted at roughly 4- to 11-fold coverage.

Losses at the gene ends were 3 bases for V and 1 base for J; bases not matched to a gene: 1. This CDR3 spans 14 amino acids. CDR1 LNHDA and CDR2 SQIVND come from the germline V gene (reference sequence). Using RNA template, CDR3s of TCR alpha and beta were amplified with iRepertoire arm-PCR. MiXCR was run by TCRdb on the multiplex PCR reads, yielding one entry per CDR3 protein. The profile shows a few hundred thousand distinct CDR3 sequences, 41% of them singletons. Study-level results: Non-neoplastic patients had below-expected tissue-blood divergence, while all gliomas exceeded expectation. Signature shared blood CDR3 motifs were enriched in low-divergence and depleted in high-divergence patients.

A remark on this clonotype: Its target is not known.

This sequence was found in a human donor with low-grade glioma or glioblastoma, undergoing nonglioma brain surgery, or in good health (not recorded which). V is TRBV19 and J is TRBJ2-7, with TRBD2 identical over 9 bases. Sequencing used glioma tissue, nonneoplastic brain tissue, or PBMCs (not recorded which). In nucleotides, the CDR3 is TGTGCCAGTAGTATGAGCGGGAGGTCCTACGAGCAGTACTTC. Translated: CASSMSGRSYEQYF.